The source of this T cell receptor (beta chain) is a study of T cell repertoires in cytomegalovirus infection. About the research overall: It was recently identified HLA-C-restricted and well-studied HLA-B-restricted CMV epitopes that the study used. Shared public TCR beta signatures pointed to both CMV infection and a matching HLA type.

Study-wide results and limits: There were carriers of CMV plus the relevant HLA, and cumulative public TCR beta family frequency identified them. HLA-C-restricted, CMV-specific TCR beta clonotypes were dominant ex vivo.

Per germline, CDR1 SGHDT and CDR2 YYEEEE. CDR3 length: 17 amino acids. V was pared by 1 base and J by 5 bases, with 19 bases between. A word on this clonotype: Its antigen is still unknown.

TCRdb analysed the reads with MiXCR anew, one entry per CDR3 protein. The table includes some 920,000 distinct CDR3 sequences, roughly a third detected once. The TCR comes from a human donor in good health (CMV status not recorded). Some clones in this sample may be carry-over from other donors' samples. The chain carries TRBV5-6 and TRBJ1-5; a possible D gene is TRBD1 (5 bases). The specimen comprised cultured CD8+ T cells from PBMCs, sampled from culture after CMV antigen stimulation. CDR3 protein: CASSLWGTLVLDQPQHF. The CDR3 region has the DNA TGTGCCAGCAGCTTGTGGGGCACCCTGGTTCTGGATCAGCCCCAGCATTTT. The variable domain in full, completed from reference TRBV5-6 and TRBJ1-5, reads DAGVTQSPTHLIKTRGQQVTLRCSPKSGHDTVSWYQQALGQGPQFIFQYYEEEERQRGNFPDRFSGHQFPNYSSELNVNALLLGDSALYLCASSLWGTLVLDQPQHFGDGTRLSIL.